A single sample gave rise to the 30 T cell receptor beta chains below, sequenced in a study of blood T cell repertoires in COVID-19. The repertoire was sequenced with immunoSEQ multiplex PCR; TCRdb's copy has only in-frame clones and lacks some. The sample lists nearly 15,000 clones, 88% occurring once. Material for sequencing was peripheral blood. The receptors come from a human donor in a cohort sampled during active COVID-19.

The J gene is TRBJ1-5, the V gene TRBV27, with TRBD1 identical over 7 bases. The CDR3 has 17 residues. Germline V gene lookup returns CDR1 MNHEY and CDR2 SMNVEV (reference sequence). With V trimmed by 1 base and J by 7 bases, 13 bases remained unmatched. CDR3 sequence reads: CASSLFGNRGVGQPQHF. CDR3 nucleotide sequence: TGTGCCAGCAGTTTATTCGGTAACAGGGGAGTGGGACAGCCCCAGCATTTT.

The V call is TRBV10-3, the J call TRBJ1-5; 7 bases agree with TRBD1. V dropped 4 bases and J dropped 9; count of bases not matched to a gene: 9. This CDR3 has 14 residues. CDR1 is ENHRY and CDR2 is SYGVKD in the germline V gene. The chain's CDR3 is CAISGDSRSGPQHF. CDR3 bases: TGTGCCATCAGTGGGGACAGTAGAAGTGGGCCCCAGCATTTT.

This clone appeared once. The V gene is TRBV21-1, the J gene TRBJ1-6; TRBD1, the table's D call, was not compared with the DNA. TRBV21-1 is assigned pseudogene status. This CDR3 spans 15 amino acids. The CDR3 sequence is CASSSGTDRNSPLHF. CDR3 in DNA: TGTGCCAGCAGCAGCGGGACAGATCGTAATTCACCCCTCCACTTT.

The rearrangement links TRBV7-3 to TRBJ2-7, with TRBD1 matching over 7 bases. This CDR3 region has 14 residues. V lost 2 bases and J lost 9; bases outside the gene matches: 10. CDR1 is SGHTA, CDR2 FQGTGA, per germline. CDR3 in DNA: TGTGCCAGCAGCTTACTTTCCGGGACAGCCGGGCAGTACTTC. Translated: CASSLLSGTAGQYF.

The rearrangement joins TRBV4-1 to TRBJ2-1; the match to TRBD2 covers 8 bases. Germline CDR1 reads MGHRA; CDR2 reads YSYEKL. CDR3 size: 18 residues. V lost 2 bases to trimming and J lost 5 bases; unmatched junction nucleotides: 14. The CDR3 sequence is CASSQRTGGRPPNNEQFF. The CDR3 region has the DNA TGCGCCAGCAGCCAACGCACGGGCGGGAGGCCCCCTAACAATGAGCAGTTCTTC.

The chain couples TRBV7-2 to TRBJ2-5; TRBD1 might be the D (6 bases). Trimming shortened V by 1 base and J by 2 bases, and 14 bases separated the two germline ends. Germline CDR1 and CDR2: SGHTA and FQGNSA. CDR3 length equals 16 residues. CDR3 in amino acids: CASSLVPGQGQETQYF. The CDR3 DNA sequence: TGTGCCAGCAGCTTAGTCCCGGGACAAGGACAAGAGACCCAGTACTTC.

The chain is built from TRBV19 and TRBJ2-3; D call uncertain. Germline CDR1 LNHDA, CDR2 SQIVND (reference sequence). The germline V and J ends were trimmed by 0 bases and 3 bases, with 7 bases remaining between them. CDR3 length equals 14 residues. The DNA of the CDR3 is TGTGCCAGTAGTATAGATCACTCTACAGATACGCAGTATTTT. Its translation: CASSIDHSTDTQYF.

V gene TRBV6-6 combines with J gene TRBJ1-1; D may be TRBD1 (5 bases). The V and J ends lost 7 bases and 6 bases respectively, with 12 bases between them. Germline V gives CDR1 MNHNY, CDR2 SVGAGI (reference sequence). CDR3 size: 12 residues. The CDR3 here is CASNRGSAEAFF. CDR3 in DNA: TGTGCCAGCAACCGGGGGTCGGCTGAAGCTTTCTTT.

V gene TRBV19 combines with J gene TRBJ1-5; D is possibly TRBD1 (6 bases). The ends were cut back, 7 bases at V and 3 bases at J, with 13 bases in the middle. The germline V gene encodes CDR1 LNHDA and CDR2 SQIVND (reference sequence). The CDR3 spans 14 residues. The CDR3 DNA reads as TGTGCCAGTACTCTCCGGGACACCAATCAGCCCCAGCATTTT. Its translation is CASTLRDTNQPQHF. Combining the CDR3 with reference TRBV19 and TRBJ1-5 gives the whole variable domain DGGITQSPKYLFRKEGQNVTLSCEQNLNHDAMYWYRQDPGQGLRLIYYSQIVNDFQKGDIAEGYSVSREKKESFPLTVTSAQKNPTAFYLCASTLRDTNQPQHFGDGTRLSIL.

The rearrangement joins TRBV10-2 to TRBJ2-3; 9 positions agree with TRBD2. In germline, CDR1 is WSHSY, CDR2 SAAADI. Trimming at V came to 7 bases and at J to 1 base, leaving 6 bases not matched to a gene. There are 15 residues in the CDR3. CDR3 protein: CASTPRTSGTDTQYF. The CDR3 coding sequence is TGCGCCAGCACCCCTCGGACTAGCGGCACAGATACGCAGTATTTT.

The chain joins TRBV28 to TRBJ2-3; D not resolved. Germline CDR1 reads MDHEN; CDR2 reads SYDVKM. CDR3 length: 12 amino acids. Trimming cost V 4 bases and J 6 bases, with 8 bases left between them. CDR3 sequence: CASSSVLDTQYF. Written as DNA, the CDR3 is TGTGCCAGCAGTTCTGTCCTGGATACGCAGTATTTT.

The rearrangement links TRBV30 to TRBJ2-6, with a possible D match to TRBD2 (6 bases). This CDR3 spans 15 amino acids. Germline CDR1 GTSNPN, CDR2 SVGIG (reference sequence). V lost 3 bases, J lost 1 base, and 10 bases lay in between. CDR3 sequence reads: CAWSPTRSGANVLTF. In nucleotides, the CDR3 is TGTGCCTGGAGCCCGACTAGGTCTGGGGCCAACGTCCTGACTTTC. The full variable domain, its missing parts supplied by reference TRBV30 and TRBJ2-6, is SQTIHQWPATLVQPVGSPLSLECTVEGTSNPNLYWYRQAAGRGLQLLFYSVGIGQISSEVPQNLSASRPQDRQFILSSKKLLLSDSGFYLCAWSPTRSGANVLTFGAGSRLTVL.

J is TRBJ1-1 and V is TRBV29-1; maybe TRBD1 (5 bases). CDR1 is SQVTM, CDR2 ANQGSEA, per germline. Trimming left V 0 bases short and J 4 bases short, with 12 bases between. The CDR3 is 14 amino acids. The CDR3 nucleotides are TGCAGCGTTGAAGAAGTGGCGCAGGGCACTGAAGCTTTCTTT. Translating it yields CSVEEVAQGTEAFF.

V is TRBV5-5 and J is TRBJ1-6; tentative D call: TRBD1 (6 bases). There are 15 residues in the CDR3. Trimming took off 3 bases at V and 7 bases at J, with 14 bases between the two ends. CDR1 SGHKS and CDR2 YYEKEE come from the germline V gene (reference sequence). The CDR3 DNA follows: TGTGCCAGCAGCTCCGTGGACAGACGAAATTCACCCCTCCACTTT. Amino acids: CASSSVDRRNSPLHF.

This chain links TRBV5-1 with TRBJ2-2; 11 bases line up with TRBD2. The V gene end was trimmed by 3 bases and the J gene end by 4 bases; junction bases not matched to a gene: 5. CDR3 size: 16 residues. Germline lookup yields CDR1 SGHRS and CDR2 YFSETQ. The CDR3 protein is CASSWDGTSGTGELFF. CDR3 sequence (DNA): TGCGCCAGCAGCTGGGACGGGACTAGCGGCACCGGGGAGCTGTTTTTT.

The chain uses TRBV28 and TRBJ2-5; D perhaps matches TRBD2 (5 bases). Germline-derived CDR1 and CDR2 are MDHEN and SYDVKM. The CDR3 is 10 residues long. The V end was cut by 10 bases, the J end by 4 bases, with 7 bases between. The CDR3 sequence: CATLGETQYF. In DNA form, the CDR3 reads TGTGCCACACTAGGAGAGACCCAGTACTTC.

This clone appeared a few times. The chain has TRBV9 and TRBJ1-3; a possible D gene is TRBD1 (5 bases). Trimming removed 0 bases at V and 0 bases at J, with 10 bases between. This CDR3 is 16 amino acids long. In germline, CDR1 is SGDLS, CDR2 YYNGEE. This CDR3 reads CASSVALGGSGNTIYF. CDR3 nucleotides: TGTGCCAGCAGCGTAGCTCTGGGGGGCTCTGGAAACACCATATATTTT.

J is TRBJ1-4 and V is TRBV6-5, with D perhaps matching TRBD1 (6 bases). CDR3 length equals 14 residues. Between the trimmed V and J ends, which lost 7 bases and 5 bases, there was a span of 14 bases. The germline gives CDR1 MNHEY, CDR2 SVGAGI. CDR3 DNA: TGTGCCAGCATGAAGACAGGACCAAATGAAAAACTGTTTTTT. It is translated as CASMKTGPNEKLFF.

The chain is built from TRBV3-1 (or the pseudogene TRBV3-2) and TRBJ2-7; 8 nucleotides align to TRBD1. The V gene's germline CDR1 is LGHDT and CDR2 YNNKEL (reference sequence). V shed 3 bases, J shed 2 bases, and the junction held 3 bases outside the gene matches. CDR3 length: 14 amino acids. CDR3 sequence (DNA): TGTGCCAGCAGCCAGAGACAGGGGACCTACGAGCAGTACTTC. It yields the protein CASSQRQGTYEQYF.

The chain employs TRBV7-3 and TRBJ2-1; maybe TRBD2 (5 bases). The germline V gene encodes CDR1 SGHTA and CDR2 FQGTGA. V shed 4 bases and J shed 5 bases, with 15 bases lying between them. The length of the CDR3 is 15 residues. The CDR3 protein is CASSSRGGINNEQFF. In nucleotides, the CDR3 is TGTGCCAGCAGCTCCAGAGGAGGCATAAACAATGAGCAGTTCTTC. Full variable domain (outside the CDR3, taken from reference TRBV7-3 and TRBJ2-1): GAGVSQTPSNKVTEKGKYVELRCDPISGHTALYWYRQSLGQGPEFLIYFQGTGAADDSGLPNDRFFAVRPEGSVSTLKIQRTERGDSAVYLCASSSRGGINNEQFFGPGTRLTVL.

The V gene is TRBV3-1 (or the pseudogene TRBV3-2), the J gene TRBJ2-1, with a possible D match to TRBD1 (5 bases). The V gene's germline CDR1 is LGHDT and CDR2 YNNKEL (reference sequence). The CDR3 is 16 residues long. The germline V and J ends were trimmed by 0 bases and 3 bases, with 12 bases remaining between them. In DNA form, the CDR3 reads TGTGCCAGCAGCCAAGATTGGGGCCAAATCTACAATGAGCAGTTCTTC. It encodes CASSQDWGQIYNEQFF.

The V gene is TRBV20-1, the J gene TRBJ2-1; possibly TRBD1 for D (6 bases). Germline V gives CDR1 DFQATT, CDR2 SNEGSKA (reference sequence). V gave up 3 bases and J gave up 6 bases, with 9 bases separating them. CDR3 length: 12 amino acids. The CDR3 bases are TGCAGTGCTAGTAAGGGGGTCAATGAGCAGTTCTTC. This translates into CSASKGVNEQFF.

V usage is TRBV10-2 and J usage is TRBJ1-5; D gene unclear. V lost 8 bases to trimming and J lost 0 bases, with 11 bases between them. The CDR3 is 14 amino acids. Germline assignment: CDR1 WSHSY and CDR2 SAAADI. The CDR3 reads CASAGVHSNQPQHF. Here the CDR3 DNA reads TGCGCCAGCGCGGGAGTCCATAGCAATCAGCCCCAGCATTTT.

CDR3 nucleotide sequence: TGTGCCAGCAGCCCTTTCCGACAGGGAGCCTACGAGCAGTACTTC. It encodes CASSPFRQGAYEQYF. The chain is built from TRBV11-3 and TRBJ2-7; 7 bases agree with TRBD1. Looked up from germline, CDR1 is SGHNT and CDR2 is YENEEA. The ends lost 5 bases at V and 2 bases at J; junction bases unmatched: 9. The CDR3 runs to 15 residues.

This clone appeared a single time. The rearrangement joins TRBV10-2 to TRBJ2-3; D gene unclear. CDR3 length: 15 amino acids. Looked up from germline, CDR1 is WSHSY and CDR2 is SAAADI. The V gene lost 2 bases and the J gene lost 2 bases, with 11 bases spanning the gap. The CDR3 DNA sequence: TGCGCCAGCAGTGAGCCCTCAGACTTCACAGATACGCAGTATTTT. Amino acids: CASSEPSDFTDTQYF.

V is TRBV28 and J is TRBJ1-5; the D is unclear. The V gene's germline CDR1 is MDHEN and CDR2 SYDVKM. The CDR3 length is 17 residues. The V end was cut by 1 base, the J end by 9 bases, with 22 bases between. CDR3 DNA sequence: TGTGCCAGCAGTTTATCCGTCGGGGTGGCCCCTTGGGCGCCCCAGCATTTT. Protein sequence: CASSLSVGVAPWAPQHF.

The chain combines TRBV5-1 with TRBJ2-2; D not resolved. Germline V gives CDR1 SGHRS, CDR2 YFSETQ. The length of the CDR3 is 16 residues. The V and J ends lost 0 bases and 3 bases respectively, with 12 bases between them. The CDR3 here is CASSLGGYLDTGELFF. CDR3 in DNA: TGCGCCAGCAGCTTGGGCGGATACCTAGACACCGGGGAGCTGTTTTTT. Full variable domain (remainder filled in from reference TRBV5-1 and TRBJ2-2): KAGVTQTPRYLIKTRGQQVTLSCSPISGHRSVSWYQQTPGQGLQFLFEYFSETQRNKGNFPGRFSGRQFSNSRSEMNVSTLELGDSALYLCASSLGGYLDTGELFFGEGSRLTVL.

The V call is TRBV12-3 or TRBV12-4, the J call TRBJ1-1, with unresolved D. The V end lost 0 bases, the J end lost 11 bases, and 13 bases lay between the germline ends. The CDR3 contains 13 residues. Written as DNA, the CDR3 is TGTGCCAGCAGTTTAGCGTCGACACCAAGGGCTTTCTTT. Protein: CASSLASTPRAFF.

The gene calls are TRBV19 and TRBJ2-2, with a weak D call TRBD2 (5 bases). Per germline, CDR1 LNHDA and CDR2 SQIVND (reference sequence). The CDR3 loop spans 13 amino acids. Trimming shortened V by 10 bases and J by 2 bases, and 11 bases separated the two germline ends. CDR3 nucleotides: TGTGCCACCTTACTAGGCAACACCGGGGAGCTGTTTTTT. This encodes CATLLGNTGELFF.

The chain combines TRBV15 with TRBJ1-5, with a tentative D call TRBD1 (6 bases). The germline V and J ends were trimmed by 0 bases and 0 bases, with 12 bases remaining between them. This CDR3 comprises 17 residues. The germline gives CDR1 LNHNV, CDR2 YYDKDF (reference sequence). This CDR3 reads CATSRDLTGYSNQPQHF. The DNA for the CDR3 is TGTGCCACCAGCAGAGATCTCACAGGGTATAGCAATCAGCCCCAGCATTTT.